The 18 T cell receptor beta chains presented below share a single source sample, sequenced in a study of cytomegalovirus exposure and HLA in healthy donors. This PCR relied on a set of 60 Vbeta primers and 13 Jbeta primers. Produced via immunoSEQ multiplex PCR; TCRdb's table is partial and in-frame only. The sample features over 200,000 clones, with about 1% in its top ten. The source material was PBMCs. These receptors were obtained from a woman in her 30s in good health and CMV-seropositive.

The chain uses TRBV6-5 and TRBJ1-3; D uncertain. The CDR3 has 12 residues. The germline V gene has CDR1 MNHEY and CDR2 SVGAGI. The ends were cut back, 9 bases at V and 4 bases at J, with 10 bases in the middle. This chain's CDR3 is CASSGYGNTIYF. The CDR3 coding sequence is TGTGCCAGTAGCGGGTACGGAAACACCATATATTTT.

The chain is built from TRBV5-4 and TRBJ2-1, with a tentative D call TRBD2 (5 bases). CDR3 length: 12 residues. V gave up 9 bases and J gave up 5 bases, with 12 bases separating them. CDR1 and CDR2 (germline): SGHNT, YYREEE (reference sequence). The CDR3 here is CATLDGNNEQFF. In DNA, the CDR3 is TGTGCCACCCTCGACGGGAACAATGAGCAGTTCTTC.

The gene calls are TRBV6-1 and TRBJ1-5; 9 nucleotides match TRBD1. The CDR3 spans 18 residues. Germline CDR1 MNHNS, CDR2 SASEGT. J lost 6 bases, V lost 0 bases, and 12 bases had no gene match. CDR3 sequence (DNA): TGTGCCAGCAGTGAAGCAGGCACGGGACAGGGAAGTTTTCAGCCCCAGCATTTT. Its translation is CASSEAGTGQGSFQPQHF.

V is TRBV1 and J is TRBJ1-5; the table's D call, TRBD1, was not checked against the DNA. TRBV1 counts as a pseudogene. The CDR3 extends over 14 amino acids. This CDR3 reads CTSSQRSGLQPQHF. The CDR3 region has the DNA TGCACCAGCAGCCAGAGATCAGGGTTGCAGCCCCAGCATTTT.

J is TRBJ1-1 and V is TRBV30; a weak D match, TRBD1 (6 bases). The CDR3 loop spans 12 amino acids. CDR1 is GTSNPN and CDR2 is SVGIG in the germline V gene (reference sequence). Trimming took off 4 bases at V and 3 bases at J, with 9 bases between the two ends. CDR3 protein: CAWNRADTEAFF. The CDR3 DNA is TGTGCCTGGAACAGGGCCGACACTGAAGCTTTCTTT.

The chain is built from TRBV29-1 and TRBJ2-1; no definite D call. V was cut by 6 bases and J by 4 bases, with 10 bases left in between. CDR1 is SQVTM and CDR2 is ANQGSEA in the germline V gene. The CDR3 length is 12 residues. CDR3 bases: TGCAGCGTCCTCCATCAGTACAATGAGCAGTTCTTC. Amino acids: CSVLHQYNEQFF.

The chain recombines TRBV2 with TRBJ1-3; D gene uncertain. CDR1 is SNHLY and CDR2 is FYNNEI in the germline V gene. V was clipped by 6 bases and J by 3 bases, with 9 bases between them. This CDR3 is 13 amino acids long. CDR3 protein: CASRQSYGNTIYF. DNA of the CDR3: TGTGCCAGCAGACAGAGTTATGGAAACACCATATATTTT.

J is TRBJ1-1 and V is TRBV7-9; 8 bases are a match to TRBD1. This CDR3 has 13 amino acids. The germline V gene has CDR1 SEHNR and CDR2 FQNEAQ (reference sequence). The junction had 1 base not matched to a gene; V was cut back by 2 bases and J by 5 bases. CDR3 sequence (DNA): TGTGCCAGCAGCTTAACAGGGGGAACTGAAGCTTTCTTT. Its protein is CASSLTGGTEAFF. The whole variable domain, remainder taken from reference TRBV7-9 and TRBJ1-1, is DTGVSQNPRHKITKRGQNVTFRCDPISEHNRLYWYRQTLGQGPEFLTYFQNEAQLEKSRLLSDRFSAERPKGSFSTLEIQRTEQGDSAMYLCASSLTGGTEAFFGQGTRLTVV.

CDR3 loop: CSVREVGTDTQYF. In DNA, the CDR3 is TGCAGCGTTCGGGAGGTTGGCACAGATACGCAGTATTTT. The chain couples TRBV29-1 to TRBJ2-3; 7 nucleotides agree with TRBD2. CDR1 and CDR2 from the germline V gene are SQVTM and ANQGSEA. This CDR3 has 13 amino acids. J gave up 1 base and V 5 bases, and 3 bases lay outside the gene matches.

Notes on this clone: Other DNA sequences of this sample code for an identical CDR3. This rearrangement joins TRBV5-1 to TRBJ1-1; D might be TRBD1 (6 bases). The CDR3 extends over 13 amino acids. Trimming removed 2 bases at V and 3 bases at J, with 8 bases between. Germline values: CDR1 SGHRS, CDR2 YFSETQ. The CDR3 DNA reads TGCGCCAGCAGCTTAAACAGGGACACTGAAGCTTTCTTT. Translation: CASSLNRDTEAFF.

This chain connects TRBV5-4 to TRBJ2-7; maybe TRBD1 (6 bases). Looked up from germline, CDR1 is SGHNT and CDR2 is YYREEE (reference sequence). This CDR3 has 14 amino acids. Trimming took 1 base from V and 4 from J, leaving 12 bases between them. CDR3 sequence reads: CASSLLGATYEQYF. CDR3 nucleotides: TGTGCCAGCAGCTTGTTGGGGGCTACATACGAGCAGTACTTC. Supplemented by reference TRBV5-4 and TRBJ2-7, the full variable domain reads ETGVTQSPTHLIKTRGQQVTLRCSSQSGHNTVSWYQQALGQGPQFIFQYYREEENGRGNFPPRFSGLQFPNYSSELNVNALELDDSALYLCASSLLGATYEQYFGPGTRLTVT.

J is TRBJ1-1 and V is TRBV5-1, with D maybe TRBD1 (6 bases). CDR1 is SGHRS, CDR2 YFSETQ, per germline. The CDR3 sequence is 15 residues long. Trimming cost V 2 bases and J 4 bases, with 15 bases left between them. The CDR3 is CASSFWGGRGTEAFF. The DNA of the CDR3 is TGCGCCAGCAGCTTTTGGGGGGGCCGGGGCACTGAAGCTTTCTTT.

V gene TRBV2 combines with J gene TRBJ1-1; weak D call: TRBD1 (5 bases). V was cut by 2 bases and J by 5 bases, with 9 bases left in between. This CDR3 is 13 amino acids long. From germline, CDR1 is SNHLY and CDR2 FYNNEI. In nucleotides, the CDR3 is TGTGCCAGCAGTGAACAGGAGGGGACTGAAGCTTTCTTT. This codes for CASSEQEGTEAFF.

This chain joins TRBV2 and TRBJ1-1, with 8 bases fitting TRBD1. J was trimmed by 4 bases and V by 10 bases; bases with no gene match: 5. Germline V gene sequence: CDR1 SNHLY, CDR2 FYNNEI. This CDR3 contains 12 residues. The CDR3 loop is CATLTGGTEAFF. The CDR3 region has the DNA TGTGCCACCCTAACAGGGGGCACTGAAGCTTTCTTT.

This sequence joins TRBV16 and TRBJ1-2, with a possible D match to TRBD1 (5 bases). The germline V gene encodes CDR1 KGHSY and CDR2 FQNENV. V gave up 8 bases and J gave up 4 bases, with 14 bases separating them. CDR3 size: 13 residues. In DNA form, the CDR3 reads TGTGCCAGCCGCTCGACAGCATTCTATGGCTACACCTTC. Its translation is CASRSTAFYGYTF.

The V and J genes are TRBV6-1 and TRBJ1-4; 8 bases map to TRBD1. The CDR3 extends over 14 amino acids. Per the germline V gene, CDR1 is MNHNS and CDR2 is SASEGT. Unmatched junction bases numbered 8, after V lost 6 bases and J lost 8 bases. In DNA form, the CDR3 reads TGTGCCAGCAGCAAATCAGGGGGCCGGGAAAAACTGTTTTTT. Residues: CASSKSGGREKLFF.

The V call is TRBV10-3, the J call TRBJ2-3, with D hard to call. Trimming shortened V by 5 bases and J by 0 bases, and 9 bases separated the two germline ends. This CDR3 is 14 amino acids long. Germline CDR1 is ENHRY and CDR2 is SYGVKD. Here the CDR3 reads CAISTELSTDTQYF. CDR3 in DNA: TGTGCCATCAGTACGGAACTAAGCACAGATACGCAGTATTTT.

The rearrangement joins TRBV19 to TRBJ2-1, with 10 positions matching TRBD1. The germline V gene has CDR1 LNHDA and CDR2 SQIVND (reference sequence). With 1 base clipped from V and 2 bases from J, the junction kept 2 bases outside the gene matches. This CDR3 comprises 16 residues. The CDR3 nucleotides are TGTGCCAGTAGTATAGCGACAGGGGGCACCTACAATGAGCAGTTCTTC. This gives the protein CASSIATGGTYNEQFF.